The subject of this entry is one T cell receptor (beta chain). What it recognizes is unknown. A second PCR, run for about 7 to 11 cycles, used a sample-barcoded 5' primer plus a J-beta primer mix. MiXCR, run by TCRdb on the 5' RACE reads, gives a single entry per CDR3 protein. This sample carries about 640,000 distinct CDR3 sequences, roughly three fifths of them seen once, and the ten largest clones take 30% to 45%. The data originate from a study of blood T cells in healthy people across ages. Notes on the study in general: What prevented conclusive comparison of naive and antigen-experienced cells was that PBMCs were unsorted. Significant beta diversity loss was already apparent by age approximately 38, declining roughly linearly.

CDR3 length: 13 residues. V dropped 4 bases and J dropped 5 bases, with 10 bases sitting between them. Germline V gene data show CDR1 as SNHLY and CDR2 as FYNNEI. Sequencing input: blood. This receptor was identified in a man in his sixties in good health. This chain uses TRBV2 with TRBJ2-3; D is ambiguous. The CDR3 DNA reads TGTGCCAGCAGTGGAGAGGTACAAGATACGCAGTATTTT. This gives the protein CASSGEVQDTQYF.